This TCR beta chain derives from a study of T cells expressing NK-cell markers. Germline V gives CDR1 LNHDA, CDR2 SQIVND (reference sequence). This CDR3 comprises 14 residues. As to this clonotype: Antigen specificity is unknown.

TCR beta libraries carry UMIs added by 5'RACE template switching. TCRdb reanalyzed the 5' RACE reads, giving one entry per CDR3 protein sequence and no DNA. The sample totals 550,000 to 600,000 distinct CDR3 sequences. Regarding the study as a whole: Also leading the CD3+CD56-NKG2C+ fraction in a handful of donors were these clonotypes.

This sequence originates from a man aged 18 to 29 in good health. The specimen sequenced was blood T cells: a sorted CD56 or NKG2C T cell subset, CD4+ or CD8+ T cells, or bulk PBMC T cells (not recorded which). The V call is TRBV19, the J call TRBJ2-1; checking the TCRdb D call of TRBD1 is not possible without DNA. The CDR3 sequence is CASSVTGTRDEQFF.